One and the same sample provided the 31 T cell receptor beta chains below, sequenced in a study of T cells after yellow fever vaccination. One entry per CDR3 protein, called by TCRdb with MiXCR from the 5' RACE reads. The sample lists 500,000 to 700,000 distinct CDR3 sequences; 19% were seen once. Sample: PBMCs, taken 15 days after the yellow fever booster vaccination. The receptors stem from a man aged 25-40 years who received the YFV17D yellow fever vaccine.

A few counts support this clonotype. CDR3 amino acids: CASSLASGRNEQYF. CDR3 sequence (DNA): TGTGCCAGCAGCTTAGCTAGCGGGAGGAACGAGCAGTACTTC. This chain uses TRBV7-6 with TRBJ2-7; TRBD2 matches 10 bases. J gave up 5 bases and V 0 bases, and 1 base lay outside the gene matches. CDR3 size: 14 residues. CDR1 and CDR2 (germline): SGHVS, FNYEAQ.

This clonotype was detected ten times or more. V and J are TRBV5-1 and TRBJ2-7; D is unresolved. V lost 2 bases, J lost 5 bases, and 11 bases lay in between. Germline CDR1 and CDR2: SGHRS and YFSETQ. This CDR3 region has 13 residues. CDR3 nucleotide sequence: TGCGCCAGCAGCTTTCGACCCGGTAACGAGCAGTACTTC. Amino acid sequence: CASSFRPGNEQYF.

The chain links TRBV20-1 to TRBJ2-7, with 7 bases identical to TRBD2. Germline CDR1 is DFQATT and CDR2 is SNEGSKA (reference sequence). V dropped 5 bases and J dropped 5; count of bases not matched to a gene: 21. This CDR3 comprises 17 residues. CDR3 loop: CSAGVPASGAGAHEQYF. CDR3 coding DNA: TGCAGTGCTGGCGTCCCCGCTAGTGGGGCGGGAGCCCACGAGCAGTACTTC.

The gene calls are TRBV10-3 and TRBJ2-7; TRBD2 might be the D (6 bases). Germline values: CDR1 ENHRY, CDR2 SYGVKD. This CDR3 region has 15 residues. The V gene lost 3 bases and the J gene lost 3 bases, with 15 bases spanning the gap. The CDR3 is CAISDSAGTSYEQYF. The CDR3 DNA reads as TGTGCCATCAGTGATTCGGCGGGAACCAGCTACGAGCAGTACTTC.

The chain recombines TRBV7-2 with TRBJ2-2; D unclear. Germline V lookup: CDR1 SGHTA, CDR2 FQGNSA. Trimming took 1 base from V and 9 from J, leaving 12 bases between them. This CDR3 has 14 amino acids. CDR3 coding DNA: TGTGCCAGCAGCTTAGGAGGCAAACACCGGGAGCTGTTTTTT. This gives the protein CASSLGGKHRELFF.

This clonotype occurred once. The rearrangement links TRBV4-1 to TRBJ2-1; 8 bases map to TRBD1. Trimming removed 4 bases from V and 4 bases from J; junction bases left unmatched: 15. Germline V gene data show CDR1 as MGHRA and CDR2 as YSYEKL. This CDR3 region has 18 residues. The CDR3 DNA reads TGCGCCAGCAGCCTCCTAGGGCAGGGGGCCGGGTCATACAATGAGCAGTTCTTC. Protein sequence: CASSLLGQGAGSYNEQFF.

This chain joins TRBV6-2 or TRBV6-3 and TRBJ2-2; 8 bases are a match to TRBD1. Germline assignment: CDR1 MNHEY and CDR2 SVGEGT. The CDR3 is 14 amino acids. The V segment lost 5 bases and the J segment 4 bases; nucleotides outside the gene matches: 3. Here the CDR3 reads CASSGQGPTGELFF. CDR3 nucleotide sequence: TGTGCCAGCAGTGGACAGGGTCCCACCGGGGAGCTGTTTTTT.

This clonotype was detected only a few times. The chain has TRBV20-1 and TRBJ2-7, with TRBD2 identical over 10 bases. The junction had 6 bases not matched to a gene; V was cut back by 1 base and J by 6 bases. Per germline, CDR1 DFQATT and CDR2 SNEGSKA (reference sequence). The CDR3 has 14 residues. This chain's CDR3 is CSARAPSGRGEQYF. CDR3 in DNA: TGCAGTGCTAGAGCCCCTAGCGGGAGAGGCGAGCAGTACTTC.

V and J are TRBV30 and TRBJ2-2, with TRBD2 matching 7 bases. Per the germline V gene, CDR1 is GTSNPN and CDR2 is SVGIG (reference sequence). The V and J ends lost 8 bases and 3 bases, in that order; junction bases with no gene match: 12. This CDR3 spans 15 amino acids. The CDR3 sequence is CALASGRGYTGELFF. CDR3 DNA sequence: TGTGCCCTCGCCTCGGGGAGGGGCTACACCGGGGAGCTGTTTTTT.

This clonotype was detected a few times. The gene calls are TRBV7-2 and TRBJ2-5, with D maybe TRBD2 (6 bases). The V and J ends lost 5 bases and 7 bases respectively, with 17 bases between them. The CDR3 is 14 amino acids. The germline CDR1 and CDR2 sequences are SGHTA and FQGNSA. Here the CDR3 DNA reads TGTGCCAGCAGCCCGTGGGACGGGAGCGGGACCCAGTACTTC. It specifies CASSPWDGSGTQYF. Full variable domain (rest looked up from reference TRBV7-2 and TRBJ2-5): GAGVSQSPSNKVTEKGKDVELRCDPISGHTALYWYRQSLGQGLEFLIYFQGNSAPDKSGLPSDRFSAERTGGSVSTLTIQRTQQEDSAVYLCASSPWDGSGTQYFGPGTRLLVL.

The chain is built from TRBV6-1 and TRBJ2-7; D is possibly TRBD1 (5 bases). This CDR3 comprises 14 residues. V was clipped by 7 bases and J by 4 bases, with 17 bases between them. The germline gives CDR1 MNHNS, CDR2 SASEGT. The DNA of the CDR3 is TGTGCCAGCATGGCAGATCTAGGGGTGTACGAGCAGTACTTC. Amino acids: CASMADLGVYEQYF.

CDR3 amino acids: CATSDASGSSYNEQFF. In nucleotides, the CDR3 is TGTGCCACCAGTGATGCTAGCGGTAGCTCCTACAATGAGCAGTTCTTC. The chain couples TRBV24-1 to TRBJ2-1, with 7 bases matching TRBD2. Per the germline V gene, CDR1 is KGHDR and CDR2 is SFDVKD. Trimming removed 3 bases from V and 0 bases from J; junction bases left unmatched: 4. This CDR3 is 16 amino acids long.

At least ten counts were recorded for this clonotype. Relative to the germline gene, one junction end is altered; a read error may explain this. This chain joins TRBV7-2 and TRBJ1-5, with 9 bases lining up with TRBD1. The CDR3 contains 14 residues. Germline CDR1 SGHTA, CDR2 FQGNSA. CDR3 amino acids: CASSPDRGNQPQHF. CDR3 DNA: TGCGCCAGCAGCCCGGACAGGGGAAATCAGCCCCAGCATTTT.

This clonotype was seen a few times. V is TRBV11-2 and J is TRBJ2-3; TRBD2 matches at 9 bases. Germline values: CDR1 SGHAT, CDR2 FQNNGV. The CDR3 has 18 residues. The V gene end was trimmed by 2 bases and the J gene end by 6 bases; junction bases not matched to a gene: 15. CDR3 in amino acids: CASSLYGHSGSFRDTQYF. CDR3 nucleotide sequence: TGTGCCAGCAGCTTATATGGACATAGCGGGAGTTTTAGGGATACGCAGTATTTT. Full variable domain (missing parts from reference TRBV11-2 and TRBJ2-3): EAGVAQSPRYKIIEKRQSVAFWCNPISGHATLYWYQQILGQGPKLLIQFQNNGVVDDSQLPKDRFSAERLKGVDSTLKIQPAKLEDSAVYLCASSLYGHSGSFRDTQYFGPGTRLTVL.

This clonotype showed up just once. This chain uses TRBV20-1 with TRBJ2-1; 7 nucleotides match TRBD1. V dropped 5 bases and J dropped 4; count of bases not matched to a gene: 8. There are 14 residues in the CDR3. Germline lookup yields CDR1 DFQATT and CDR2 SNEGSKA (reference sequence). This CDR3 reads CSALTGNEYNEQFF. The DNA for the CDR3 is TGCAGTGCTCTGACAGGGAATGAGTACAATGAGCAGTTCTTC.

This chain uses TRBV7-9 with TRBJ2-5, with 10 positions matching TRBD2. After removal of 8 bases from V and 4 bases from J, the junction contained 7 bases not matched to a gene. Per germline, CDR1 SEHNR and CDR2 FQNEAQ (reference sequence). This CDR3 has 14 residues. The CDR3 protein is CASLRTSGGETQYF. CDR3 DNA: TGTGCCAGCCTAAGGACTAGCGGCGGAGAGACCCAGTACTTC.

This clonotype was recorded only once. V usage is TRBV3-1 and J usage is TRBJ2-1; TRBD1 or TRBD2 may be the D gene (5 bases each). CDR1 is LGHDT and CDR2 is YNNKEL in the germline V gene (reference sequence). The CDR3 length is 13 residues. Deletions cut 3 bases from V and 9 bases from J, with 12 bases between. CDR3 in amino acids: CASSQGPLAEQFF. The CDR3 nucleotides read TGTGCCAGCAGCCAGGGACCTTTGGCTGAGCAGTTCTTC.

This clonotype was seen more than once but under ten times. The chain joins TRBV7-9 to TRBJ2-7; 9 bases match TRBD1. The J segment lost 3 bases and the V segment lost 5 bases, leaving 8 bases of the junction unmatched. Per the germline V gene, CDR1 is SEHNR and CDR2 is FQNEAQ (reference sequence). This CDR3 has 15 residues. The CDR3 sequence is CASSNPGQGNYEQYF. In nucleotides, the CDR3 is TGTGCCAGCAGCAACCCGGGACAGGGAAACTACGAGCAGTACTTC.

This rearrangement joins TRBV6-1 to TRBJ2-7; TRBD2 is a possible D gene (7 bases). Trimming removed 10 bases at V and 0 bases at J, with 19 bases between. The CDR3 is made up of 15 amino acids. Germline V lookup: CDR1 MNHNS, CDR2 SASEGT. CDR3 in amino acids: CATKPGGQGSYEQYF. CDR3 nucleotides: TGTGCCACCAAACCCGGGGGGCAGGGCTCCTACGAGCAGTACTTC.

This clonotype was counted between two and nine times. The J gene is TRBJ1-2, the V gene TRBV29-1; 9 bases fit TRBD1. Germline lookup yields CDR1 SQVTM and CDR2 ANQGSEA. The CDR3 consists of 14 residues. V gave up 7 bases and J gave up 3 bases; unmatched junction bases: 9. The CDR3 here is CSDGGTGRDYGYTF. The DNA for the CDR3 is TGCAGCGACGGCGGGACAGGGCGGGACTATGGCTACACCTTC.

V gene TRBV20-1 combines with J gene TRBJ2-1; a weak D match, TRBD2 (5 bases). V was pared by 6 bases and J by 0 bases, with 9 bases between. CDR1 is DFQATT, CDR2 SNEGSKA, per germline (reference sequence). This CDR3 region has 13 residues. The CDR3 sequence: CSAAGISYNEQFF. The CDR3 DNA is TGCAGTGCCGCCGGGATCTCCTACAATGAGCAGTTCTTC.

A few counts support this clonotype. The V and J genes are TRBV20-1 and TRBJ2-6; no reliable D call. This CDR3 is 13 amino acids long. The V gene lost 3 bases and the J gene lost 8 bases, with 11 bases spanning the gap. In germline, CDR1 is DFQATT, CDR2 SNEGSKA (reference sequence). CDR3 in DNA: TGCAGTGCTAGTTTAGGGATGCCCAACGTCCTGACTTTC. Its translation is CSASLGMPNVLTF.

In its sample, this clonotype was seen a few times. This rearrangement joins TRBV27 to TRBJ2-3; 7 bases line up with TRBD2. Unmatched junction bases numbered 1, after V lost 0 bases and J lost 1 base. Germline CDR1 is MNHEY and CDR2 is SMNVEV (reference sequence). CDR3 length: 15 amino acids. The CDR3 is CASSLSGLRTDTQYF. CDR3 coding DNA: TGTGCCAGCAGTTTATCGGGACTACGCACAGATACGCAGTATTTT.

CDR3 coding DNA: TGCGCCAGCAGCCAAGCTTCGGGAGAGCAGTTCTTC. Amino acid sequence: CASSQASGEQFF. The chain has TRBV4-1 and TRBJ2-1, with D possibly being TRBD2 (5 bases). The CDR3 length is 12 residues. In germline, CDR1 is MGHRA, CDR2 YSYEKL. Trimming left V 1 base short and J 10 bases short, with 8 bases between.

This clonotype was counted only a few times. The gene calls are TRBV29-1 and TRBJ1-5, with unresolved D. The CDR3 has 13 residues. V lost 4 bases, J lost 0 bases, and 7 bases lay in between. Germline V gene data show CDR1 as SQVTM and CDR2 as ANQGSEA. CDR3 DNA sequence: TGCAGCGTTGCCGAGTATAGCAATCAGCCCCAGCATTTT. Amino acid sequence: CSVAEYSNQPQHF. Full variable domain (remainder filled in from reference TRBV29-1 and TRBJ1-5): SAVISQKPSRDICQRGTSLTIQCQVDSQVTMMFWYRQQPGQSLTLIATANQGSEATYESGFVIDKFPISRPNLTFSTLTVSNMSPEDSSIYLCSVAEYSNQPQHFGDGTRLSIL.

The rearrangement uses TRBV29-1 and TRBJ2-7; D is unclear. This CDR3 contains 12 residues. Germline V CDR1 and CDR2: SQVTM, ANQGSEA. Between the trimmed V and J ends, which lost 3 bases and 7 bases, there was a span of 13 bases. The DNA of the CDR3 is TGCAGCGTTGACAGTGGGGTAGATGAGCAGTACTTC. Residues: CSVDSGVDEQYF.

This clonotype is a singleton in its sample. The rearrangement links TRBV27 to TRBJ2-7; D remains ambiguous. The CDR3 sequence is 14 residues long. The V gene's germline CDR1 is MNHEY and CDR2 SMNVEV (reference sequence). Deletions cut 3 bases from V and 0 bases from J, with 9 bases between. CDR3 loop: CASSFASSSYEQYF. Here the CDR3 DNA reads TGTGCCAGCAGTTTTGCCAGCAGCTCCTACGAGCAGTACTTC.

The sample holds a few counts of this clonotype. The gene calls are TRBV3-1 and TRBJ1-6; D perhaps matches TRBD1 (6 bases). This CDR3 contains 14 residues. The V end lost 4 bases, the J end lost 6 bases, and 10 bases lay between the germline ends. In germline, CDR1 is LGHDT, CDR2 YNNKEL (reference sequence). The CDR3 sequence: CASSPEQGNSPLHF. CDR3 bases: TGTGCCAGCAGCCCAGAACAGGGTAATTCACCCCTCCACTTT.

The V and J genes are TRBV27 and TRBJ2-7; 13 positions match TRBD2. CDR3 length equals 16 residues. V dropped 3 bases and J dropped 5; count of bases not matched to a gene: 7. Germline V CDR1 and CDR2: MNHEY, SMNVEV (reference sequence). The CDR3 nucleotides are TGTGCCAGCAGTTTGGTGGGACTAGCGGGAAGGGACGAGCAGTACTTC. Translating gives CASSLVGLAGRDEQYF.

The chain employs TRBV20-1 and TRBJ1-2, with 7 positions matching TRBD1. The J segment lost 4 bases and the V segment lost 0 bases, leaving 8 bases of the junction unmatched. Germline values: CDR1 DFQATT, CDR2 SNEGSKA (reference sequence). The CDR3 is 15 residues long. The CDR3 sequence is CSARDGRGIGYGYTF. The CDR3 DNA reads TGCAGTGCTAGAGATGGCAGGGGGATCGGCTATGGCTACACCTTC.

This clonotype was detected a few times. The chain has TRBV7-9 and TRBJ2-1; D unresolved. CDR3 length: 12 amino acids. The germline CDR1 and CDR2 sequences are SEHNR and FQNEAQ (reference sequence). Trimming took off 1 base at V and 11 bases at J, with 9 bases between the two ends. CDR3 DNA sequence: TGTGCCAGCAGCTTAGTTCCGCAGAAGCAGTTCTTC. Amino acids: CASSLVPQKQFF.